Listed below are T cell receptor beta chains from one sample, sequenced in a study of T cell repertoires in cytomegalovirus infection. TCRdb reanalysed the reads using MiXCR and keeps one entry per CDR3 protein. The sample lists 600,000 to 800,000 distinct CDR3 sequences; approximately 24% were seen once. The sample was CD8+ T cells from PBMCs. These TCRs come from a human donor in good health (CMV status not recorded). Some clones in this sample may be carry-over from other donors' samples. The CDR3 runs from the conserved cysteine through the conserved F or W. D genes are given only for firm matches. The size of a clone is reported for some rows only, either as once, few or many, or as a class for expanded clones.

d_call	j_call	v_call	clone_size	cdr3_aa	cdr3_nt
TRBD1	TRBJ2-7	TRBV2	.	CASSEETGQISYEQYF	TGTGCCAGCAGTGAAGAGACGGGACAGATATCCTACGAGCAGTACTTC
.	TRBJ1-1	TRBV7-2	many	CASSLTLGRRTEAFF	TGTGCCAGCAGCCTGACCTTGGGAAGACGGACTGAAGCTTTCTTT
TRBD1	TRBJ2-5	TRBV15	.	CATPSDRGPPETQYF	TGTGCCACCCCCTCGGACAGGGGTCCTCCAGAGACCCAGTACTTC
.	TRBJ2-3	TRBV27	few	CASGWGADTQYF	TGTGCCAGCGGATGGGGTGCAGATACGCAGTATTTT
TRBD1	TRBJ2-5	TRBV7-9	few	CASSAGQGISETQYF	TGTGCCAGCAGCGCGGGACAGGGGATATCAGAGACCCAGTACTTC
.	TRBJ2-7	TRBV7-2	many	CASSFPGIREQYF	TGTGCCAGCAGCTTCCCGGGTATACGCGAGCAGTACTTC
.	TRBJ2-2	TRBV7-3	many	CASSLTGPFTGELFF	TGTGCCAGCAGCTTAACCGGGCCGTTCACCGGGGAGCTGTTTTTT
.	TRBJ2-3	TRBV7-9	few	CASSRRAAGDTQYF	TGTGCCAGCAGCCGACGGGCCGCTGGAGATACGCAGTATTTT
.	TRBJ2-7	TRBV7-2	many	CASSSGWEQYF	TGTGCCAGCAGCTCAGGGTGGGAGCAGTACTTC
.	TRBJ1-2	TRBV6-2/TRBV6-3	many	CASSYSNRNYGYTF	TGTGCCAGCAGTTACTCGAACAGAAACTATGGCTACACCTTC
TRBD1	TRBJ2-5	TRBV19	.	CASSPWDSAQETQYF	TGTGCCAGTAGTCCCTGGGACAGCGCCCAAGAGACCCAGTACTTC
.	TRBJ2-1	TRBV6-5	.	CASSLTGPPIDEQFF	TGTGCCAGCAGTTTAACGGGACCCCCTATAGATGAGCAGTTCTTC
.	TRBJ1-6	TRBV2	once	CASSVFVGLSSYNSPLHF	TGTGCCAGCAGTGTTTTCGTAGGTCTCAGCTCCTATAATTCACCCCTCCACTTT
.	TRBJ2-2	TRBV5-4	once	CASSSEVGGDTGELFF	TGTGCCAGCAGTTCGGAAGTAGGGGGAGACACCGGGGAGCTGTTTTTT
TRBD2	TRBJ2-1	TRBV29-1	.	CSVEGEQGLAGHNEQFF	TGCAGCGTTGAGGGGGAACAGGGACTAGCGGGGCACAATGAGCAGTTCTTC
TRBD1	TRBJ1-5	TRBV6-2/TRBV6-3	.	CASSYSKSMGQSNQPQHF	TGTGCCAGCAGTTACTCGAAGTCTATGGGACAGAGCAATCAGCCCCAGCATTTT
TRBD2	TRBJ2-1	TRBV19	many	CASSGMAGGTNEQFF	TGTGCCAGTAGTGGCATGGCGGGGGGCACCAATGAGCAGTTCTTC
.	TRBJ1-1	TRBV29-1	.	CSYLSLREAFF	TGCAGCTACCTTTCTTTGAGGGAAGCTTTCTTT
.	TRBJ2-1	TRBV7-9	few	CAIASSSYNEQFF	TGTGCCATCGCGTCGAGCTCCTACAATGAGCAGTTCTTC
TRBD2	TRBJ2-1	TRBV9	.	CASSYYGLAGRGNEQFF	TGTGCCAGCAGCTACTATGGACTAGCGGGGAGGGGGAATGAGCAGTTCTTC
.	TRBJ2-5	TRBV7-8	many	CASSFKRGVQETQYF	TGTGCCAGCAGCTTCAAACGGGGTGTACAAGAGACCCAGTACTTC
.	TRBJ2-2	TRBV10-3	.	CAIRTDRGTGELFF	TGTGCCATCCGAACAGATAGGGGAACCGGGGAGCTGTTTTTT
TRBD2	TRBJ2-7	TRBV7-2	.	CASSLTPERLAGGFTEQYF	TGTGCCAGCAGCTTGACACCCGAGAGACTAGCGGGGGGGTTTACAGAGCAGTACTTC
TRBD2	TRBJ2-3	TRBV28	.	CAHRGGFGGAQDTQYF	TGTGCCCACCGGGGGGGATTCGGGGGGGCTCAAGATACGCAGTATTTT
TRBD1	TRBJ1-1	TRBV29-1	few	CSVEGDRGSTEAFF	TGCAGCGTTGAAGGGGACAGGGGGAGCACTGAAGCTTTCTTT
.	TRBJ1-1	TRBV12-3/TRBV12-4	many	CASSLATTSRSEAFF	TGTGCCAGCAGTTTAGCCACCACCAGTAGGAGCGAAGCTTTCTTT
.	TRBJ2-1	TRBV4-1	.	CASSQATNYNEQFF	TGCGCCAGCAGCCAAGCTACGAATTACAATGAGCAGTTCTTC
TRBD1	TRBJ1-4	TRBV6-6	few	CASSDTGGSNEKLFF	TGTGCCAGCAGTGATACAGGGGGAAGTAATGAAAAACTGTTTTTT
.	TRBJ2-1	TRBV27	few	CASIGPTRGEDEQFF	TGTGCCAGCATAGGCCCGACAAGGGGGGAGGATGAGCAGTTCTTC
.	TRBJ1-2	TRBV6-5	.	CASSYSRDLNYGYTF	TGTGCCAGCAGTTACAGCAGGGATCTTAACTATGGCTACACCTTC
.	TRBJ1-1	TRBV6-2/TRBV6-3	few	CASSFPQNTEAFF	TGTGCCAGCAGTTTCCCACAGAACACTGAAGCTTTCTTT
.	TRBJ1-6	TRBV15	few	CATSRDRRSNSPLHF	TGTGCCACCAGCAGAGATCGGAGATCGAATTCACCCCTCCACTTT
TRBD2	TRBJ2-5	TRBV7-3	.	CASSQYVGTRGQETQYF	TGTGCCAGCAGCCAATACGTGGGGACTAGGGGTCAAGAGACCCAGTACTTC
.	TRBJ2-3	TRBV9	.	CASSGTETVRSTQYF	TGTGCCAGCAGCGGGACGGAAACCGTGAGAAGTACGCAGTATTTT
TRBD2	TRBJ2-5	TRBV28	many	CASSLGLAGAIRLETQYF	TGTGCCAGCAGTCTCGGACTAGCGGGGGCAATAAGGTTGGAGACCCAGTACTTC
.	TRBJ2-5	TRBV12-3/TRBV12-4	.	CASSLRWGAQETQYF	TGTGCCAGCAGTTTGCGATGGGGGGCCCAAGAGACCCAGTACTTC
TRBD1	TRBJ1-6	TRBV6-1	.	CASSGDRSSYNSPLHF	TGTGCCAGCAGCGGGGACAGAAGCTCCTATAATTCACCCCTCCACTTT